The TCR beta chain described here comes from a study of response to subunit inactivated influenza vaccine (dated by TCRdb to the late 2010s). Notes on the research overall: The study used deep quantitative T cell receptor repertoire profiling to track responses to a trivalent subunit inactivated influenza vaccine.

This clonotype was picked up a small number of times. What antigen it recognizes has not been identified. There are no base qualities to consult, and no much larger clone falls within one base. Trimming leaves V shorter by 4 bases and J shorter by 2 bases, with the junction holding 7 bases beyond the gene matches. CDR1 SGHRS and CDR2 YFSETQ are derived from the germline V gene. The CDR3 measures 15 amino acids from cysteine to phenylalanine. CDR3 DNA only is kept here, 45 bases in frame from base 1. The investigation overall reported the following: The authors suggested that each seasonal influenza vaccination may recruit only a limited number of new T cells.

Libraries came from RT-PCR. TCRdb records Illumina HiSeq 2500 as the sequencer. Clones were called with MiXCR by TCRdb after fastp trimmed the public reads at Q25, and only in-frame beta chains were retained. Rows with one shared CDR3 protein collapse into an entry with the most common genes and DNA. The sample table shows about 610,000 distinct CDR3 sequences, and 14% are seen once. The ten most abundant clones make up 11% of the sample. Material: PBMCs from blood, obtained roughly 12 days after vaccination. This receptor chain uses TRBV5-1 and TRBJ2-3; 7 central bases correspond to TRBD2. This TCR derives from a man aged 50-60 years who received an inactivated influenza vaccine. Donor details come from another sample of the same person, matched by shared clones. The DNA is as follows: TGCGCCAGCAGCCCAGGGACTATAGACACAGATACGCAGTATTTT. It is translated as CASSPGTIDTDTQYF.